This T cell receptor beta chain was recovered during a study of T cell responses to AZD1222 COVID-19 vaccine. Overall study results and limits: Spike regions recognized by vaccine-associated CD4 TCRs spanned the protein, led by 160-218 and 743-854. Donors skewed white British and female; clonal diversity was possibly underestimated. Sampling that yielded the repertoires occurred only after the peak T cell response.

The assay was immunoSEQ multiplex PCR, and TCRdb's table has in-frame clones only and misses some. The table lists approximately 130,000 clones, more than 85% of them singletons. Points on this clone: The antigen is undetermined.

CDR3 length: 15 amino acids. Looked up from germline, CDR1 is LNHDA and CDR2 is SQIVND (reference sequence). With 7 bases clipped from V and 4 bases from J, the junction kept 12 bases outside the gene matches. The chain links TRBV19 to TRBJ1-1, with 7 nucleotides matching TRBD1. The TCR comes from an adult in good health. The specimen comprised peripheral blood, sampled on day 0 of AZD1222 vaccination. This CDR3 is CASTQGEVRFTEAFF. The CDR3 DNA sequence: TGTGCCAGTACCCAGGGGGAAGTGAGGTTCACTGAAGCTTTCTTT.